This TCR beta chain comes out of a study of shared clonotypes between healthy human individuals. The assay was immunoSEQ multiplex PCR, and TCRdb's table has in-frame clones only and misses some. The sample lists roughly 2.2 million clones; under 95% were seen once. To note about this clone: The antigen is undetermined.

Findings and caveats of the study: Generally, naive subsets came out with larger estimated richness than memory subsets. Clonotypes shared by all four sorted-subset donors had higher generation probabilities than non-shared clonotypes.

The sample comprised naive CD4+ T cells from PBMCs. Subset of the sample: CD45RA+ positively selected. The sequence was collected from a young man in good health. Some clones in this sample may be carry-over from other donors' samples.

This chain's CDR3 is CASSLLTGNYGYTF. The CDR3 nucleotides read TGTGCCAGCAGCTTACTCACAGGAAACTATGGCTACACCTTC. The chain combines TRBV7-6 with TRBJ1-2; D is perhaps TRBD1 (5 bases). Trimming took 2 bases from V and 2 from J, leaving 9 bases between them. From germline, CDR1 is SGHVS and CDR2 FNYEAQ. This CDR3 has 14 residues.